What follows are 21 T cell receptor beta chains derived from one specimen sequenced in a study of technical replicates of blood from a few donors. Sequencing was performed with immunoSEQ multiplex PCR; in TCRdb, only in-frame clones are kept and a portion is missing. The data contain 70,000 to 85,000 clones, approximately 97% of them singletons. Sequencing was performed on T cells isolated from PBMCs. The receptors originated from a human donor in good health.

This sequence joins TRBV6-4 and TRBJ1-5, with D hard to call. Germline V lookup: CDR1 MRHNA, CDR2 SNTAGT. The CDR3 sequence is 13 residues long. The germline V and J ends were trimmed by 4 bases and 3 bases, with 7 bases remaining between them. In DNA form, the CDR3 reads TGTGCCAGCAGTGTGTCGTACAATCAGCCCCAGCATTTT. This translates into CASSVSYNQPQHF.

V usage is TRBV2 and J usage is TRBJ2-2, with TRBD2 matching 11 bases. The germline V gene has CDR1 SNHLY and CDR2 FYNNEI. The CDR3 runs 14 residues. V lost 10 bases and J lost 5; bases outside the gene matches: 6. The CDR3 reads CATSTSGETGELFF. CDR3 DNA: TGTGCCACCTCGACTAGCGGGGAGACCGGGGAGCTGTTTTTT.

This chain links TRBV11-2 with TRBJ1-2; 8 bases align to TRBD1. Germline V lookup: CDR1 SGHAT, CDR2 FQNNGV. V shed 1 base, J shed 8 bases, and the junction held 3 bases outside the gene matches. The CDR3 is 13 amino acids. The CDR3 DNA reads TGTGCCAGCAGCTTAGCAGGGGGCCGGGGCTACACCTTC. It yields the protein CASSLAGGRGYTF.

The count of this clone is one. The J gene is TRBJ2-1, the V gene TRBV9; weak D call: TRBD2 (6 bases). This CDR3 has 15 amino acids. Germline lookup yields CDR1 SGDLS and CDR2 YYNGEE. With 4 bases removed from V and 5 bases from J, the gap between germline ends came to 16 bases. CDR3 sequence reads: CASSTGLSDHNEQFF. The CDR3 region has the DNA TGTGCCAGCAGCACGGGACTTTCAGACCACAATGAGCAGTTCTTC.

The genes are TRBV11-2 and TRBJ2-2, with 11 bases that match TRBD2. The CDR3 has 16 amino acids. Germline V gene sequence: CDR1 SGHAT, CDR2 FQNNGV. V was clipped by 4 bases and J by 2 bases; unmatched bases: 3. The CDR3 protein is CASSSLAGGNTGELFF. The CDR3 nucleotides are TGTGCCAGCAGCTCTCTAGCGGGAGGAAACACCGGGGAGCTGTTTTTT.

V is TRBV27 and J is TRBJ1-2; 8 bases map to TRBD1. With 1 base clipped from V and 1 base from J, the junction kept 8 bases outside the gene matches. CDR1 is MNHEY, CDR2 SMNVEV, per germline (reference sequence). The CDR3 contains 17 residues. The CDR3 DNA reads as TGTGCCAGCAGTTTATATGGTTTGGGACAGGATAACTATGGCTACACCTTC. This sequence encodes CASSLYGLGQDNYGYTF.

The rearrangement joins TRBV11-3 to TRBJ2-1; D possibly corresponds to TRBD1 (7 bases). From germline, CDR1 is SGHNT and CDR2 YENEEA. This CDR3 is built from 14 residues. The germline V and J ends were trimmed by 4 bases and 3 bases, with 10 bases remaining between them. The CDR3 DNA is TGTGCCAGCAGCTGGGGGGACAGCTACAATGAGCAGTTCTTC. Protein sequence: CASSWGDSYNEQFF.

The chain employs TRBV7-9 and TRBJ2-3; D is undetermined. Per germline, CDR1 SEHNR and CDR2 FQNEAQ (reference sequence). V was pared by 4 bases and J by 6 bases, with 14 bases between. This CDR3 has 14 amino acids. This CDR3 is CASSSPQQLDTQYF. DNA for the CDR3: TGTGCCAGCAGCTCCCCCCAACAGTTGGATACGCAGTATTTT.

V usage is TRBV30 and J usage is TRBJ2-7, with TRBD2 matching 12 bases. The CDR3 is 14 amino acids. CDR1 GTSNPN and CDR2 SVGIG come from the germline V gene (reference sequence). V shed 2 bases and J 4 bases; nucleotides not matched to a gene: 3. The DNA of the CDR3 is TGTGCCTGGAGTTCTAGCGGGGGGGGGTACGAGCAGTACTTC. Encoded protein: CAWSSSGGGYEQYF.

This clone was observed a single time. This chain joins TRBV30 and TRBJ2-1; the D gene is possibly TRBD1 (6 bases). CDR3 length: 16 amino acids. The germline CDR1 and CDR2 sequences are GTSNPN and SVGIG (reference sequence). Trimming shortened V by 0 bases and J by 3 bases, and 15 bases separated the two germline ends. In DNA, the CDR3 is TGTGCCTGGAGTGTGGGGAGACTACAGGGCTACAATGAGCAGTTCTTC. As protein: CAWSVGRLQGYNEQFF.

V and J are TRBV27 and TRBJ2-1, with D maybe TRBD2 (5 bases). Between the trimmed V and J ends, which lost 1 base and 5 bases, there was a span of 21 bases. The CDR3 is 18 amino acids. Germline V CDR1 and CDR2: MNHEY, SMNVEV (reference sequence). The CDR3 sequence is CASSLWAPGNLAHNEQFF. CDR3 nucleotides: TGTGCCAGCAGTTTATGGGCTCCAGGCAACTTAGCGCACAATGAGCAGTTCTTC.

CDR3 bases: TGTGCCAGCAGCTCCGCAGGGGGTGCGGGCGGCTACACCTTC. It specifies CASSSAGGAGGYTF. The chain carries TRBV7-2 and TRBJ1-2; 7 nucleotides align to TRBD1. The CDR3 totals 14 residues. With V trimmed by 4 bases and J by 8 bases, 10 bases remained unmatched. Germline CDR1 is SGHTA and CDR2 is FQGNSA. The variable domain in full, with the rest retrieved from reference TRBV7-2 and TRBJ1-2, is GAGVSQSPSNKVTEKGKDVELRCDPISGHTALYWYRQSLGQGLEFLIYFQGNSAPDKSGLPSDRFSAERTGGSVSTLTIQRTQQEDSAVYLCASSSAGGAGGYTFGSGTRLTVV.

V and J are TRBV19 and TRBJ1-3; weak D call: TRBD1 (5 bases). Germline V CDR1 and CDR2: LNHDA, SQIVND (reference sequence). Deletions cut 7 bases from V and 0 bases from J, with 10 bases between. This CDR3 region has 14 residues. The chain's CDR3 is CASTDRSSGNTIYF. DNA of the CDR3: TGTGCCAGTACTGACAGAAGCTCTGGAAACACCATATATTTT.

The V and J genes are TRBV19 and TRBJ2-7, with D perhaps matching TRBD1 (5 bases). The germline V gene encodes CDR1 LNHDA and CDR2 SQIVND (reference sequence). V was trimmed by 5 bases and J by 6 bases, leaving 17 bases between them. The CDR3 spans 14 residues. CDR3 residues: CASSLSGLSGEQYF. In DNA, the CDR3 is TGTGCCAGTAGTTTGTCAGGGTTATCCGGCGAGCAGTACTTC.

The chain combines TRBV28 with TRBJ1-1, with a possible D match to TRBD1 (5 bases). Trimming removed 8 bases from V and 3 bases from J, with 22 bases in between. This CDR3 contains 16 residues. The germline gives CDR1 MDHEN, CDR2 SYDVKM. CDR3 amino acids: CASVNTGTRRDTEAFF. The DNA for the CDR3 is TGTGCCAGCGTCAACACGGGGACCCGGAGGGACACTGAAGCTTTCTTT.

The rearrangement links TRBV7-2 to TRBJ1-1; D is possibly TRBD1 (6 bases). This CDR3 is 14 amino acids long. V lost 5 bases and J 1 base, leaving 11 bases between the germline ends. In germline, CDR1 is SGHTA, CDR2 FQGNSA. The CDR3 region has the DNA TGTGCCAGCAGCCCAGGGGCAGCGAACACTGAAGCTTTCTTT. Its translation is CASSPGAANTEAFF.

J is TRBJ1-2 and V is TRBV5-3; D may be TRBD1 (6 bases). TRBV5-3 is designated an ORF whose function remains uncertain. V gave up 4 bases and J gave up 0 bases, with 10 bases separating them. The CDR3 has 14 amino acids. CDR3 region: CARSLQGSNYGYTF. CDR3 sequence (DNA): TGTGCCAGAAGCCTACAGGGATCTAACTATGGCTACACCTTC.

This clone has only a few counts. The chain joins TRBV20-1 to TRBJ1-1; unclear D gene. The CDR3 has 10 amino acids. The germline gives CDR1 DFQATT, CDR2 SNEGSKA (reference sequence). V shed 8 bases and J shed 4 bases, with 8 bases lying between them. The CDR3 coding sequence is TGCAGTCCCGCCGGCACTGAAGCTTTCTTT. It codes for CSPAGTEAFF.

The chain joins TRBV12-5 to TRBJ1-1; D possibly corresponds to TRBD1 (6 bases). The V end lost 6 bases, the J end lost 7 bases, and 15 bases lay between the germline ends. Germline CDR1 is LGHNT and CDR2 is FRNRAP. This CDR3 comprises 13 residues. The CDR3: CASGRGGRIEAFF. CDR3 DNA sequence: TGTGCTAGTGGGCGGGGGGGGCGGATTGAAGCTTTCTTT.

This rearrangement joins TRBV29-1 to TRBJ1-4, with 11 bases fitting TRBD1. This CDR3 has 16 amino acids. Trimming took 6 bases from V and 0 from J; bases not matched to a gene: 6. Per germline, CDR1 SQVTM and CDR2 ANQGSEA. CDR3 nucleotide sequence: TGCAGCGTCCGGACAGGGGGCAAGGCAACTAATGAAAAACTGTTTTTT. Its protein product is CSVRTGGKATNEKLFF.

This rearrangement joins TRBV28 to TRBJ1-5; D is unresolved. This CDR3 region has 14 residues. Trimming shortened V by 5 bases and J by 6 bases, and 14 bases separated the two germline ends. Germline lookup yields CDR1 MDHEN and CDR2 SYDVKM. CDR3 loop: CASSPMIAGQPQHF. The DNA for the CDR3 is TGTGCCAGCAGTCCCATGATAGCGGGTCAGCCCCAGCATTTT.